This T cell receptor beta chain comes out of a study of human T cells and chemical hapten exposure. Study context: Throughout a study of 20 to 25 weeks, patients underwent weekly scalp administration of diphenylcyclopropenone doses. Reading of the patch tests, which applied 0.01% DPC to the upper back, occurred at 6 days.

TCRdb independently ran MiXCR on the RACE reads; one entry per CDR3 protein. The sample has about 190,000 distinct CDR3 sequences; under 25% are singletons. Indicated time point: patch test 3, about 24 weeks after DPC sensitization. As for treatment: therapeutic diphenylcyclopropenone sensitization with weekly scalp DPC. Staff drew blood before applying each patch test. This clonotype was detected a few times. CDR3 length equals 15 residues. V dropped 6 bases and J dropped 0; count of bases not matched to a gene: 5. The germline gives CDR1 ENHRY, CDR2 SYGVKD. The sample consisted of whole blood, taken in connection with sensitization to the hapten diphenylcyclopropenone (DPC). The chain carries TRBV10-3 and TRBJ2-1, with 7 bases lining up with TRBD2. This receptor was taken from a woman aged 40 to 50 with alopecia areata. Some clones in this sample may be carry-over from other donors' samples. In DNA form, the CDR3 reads TGTGCCATCAGGAGCGGGGTTAGCTCCTACAATGAGCAGTTCTTC. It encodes CAIRSGVSSYNEQFF.